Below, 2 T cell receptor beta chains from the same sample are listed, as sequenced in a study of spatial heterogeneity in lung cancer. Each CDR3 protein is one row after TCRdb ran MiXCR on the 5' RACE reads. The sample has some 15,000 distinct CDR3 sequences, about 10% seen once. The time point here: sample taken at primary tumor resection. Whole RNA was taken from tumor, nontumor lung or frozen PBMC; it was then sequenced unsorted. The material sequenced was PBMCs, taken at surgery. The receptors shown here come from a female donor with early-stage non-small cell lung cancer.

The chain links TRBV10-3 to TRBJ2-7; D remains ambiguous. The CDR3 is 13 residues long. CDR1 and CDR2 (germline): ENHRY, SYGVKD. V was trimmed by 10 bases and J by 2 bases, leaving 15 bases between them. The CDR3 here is CASSQADTYEQYF. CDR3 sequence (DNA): TGTGCCAGCTCCCAGGCAGACACCTACGAGCAGTACTTC.

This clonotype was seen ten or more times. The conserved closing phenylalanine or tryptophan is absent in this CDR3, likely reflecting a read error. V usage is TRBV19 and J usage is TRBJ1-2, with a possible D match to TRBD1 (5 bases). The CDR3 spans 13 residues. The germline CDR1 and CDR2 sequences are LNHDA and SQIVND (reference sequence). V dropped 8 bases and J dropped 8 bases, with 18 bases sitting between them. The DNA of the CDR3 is TGTGCCAGTTATGACTGGGGCAGGATAGGCTACACCTCC. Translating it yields CASYDWGRIGYTS.